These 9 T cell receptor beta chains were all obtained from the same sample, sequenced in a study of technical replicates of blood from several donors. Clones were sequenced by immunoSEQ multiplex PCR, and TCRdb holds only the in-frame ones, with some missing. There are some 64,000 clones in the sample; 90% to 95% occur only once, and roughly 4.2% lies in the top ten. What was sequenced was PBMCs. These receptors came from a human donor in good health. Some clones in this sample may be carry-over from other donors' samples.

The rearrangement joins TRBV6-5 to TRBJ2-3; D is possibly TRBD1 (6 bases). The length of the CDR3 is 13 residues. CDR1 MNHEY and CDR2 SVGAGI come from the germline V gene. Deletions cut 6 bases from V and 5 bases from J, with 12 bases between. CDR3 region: CASRPPGEDTQYF. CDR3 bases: TGTGCCAGCAGACCCCCAGGGGAAGATACGCAGTATTTT.

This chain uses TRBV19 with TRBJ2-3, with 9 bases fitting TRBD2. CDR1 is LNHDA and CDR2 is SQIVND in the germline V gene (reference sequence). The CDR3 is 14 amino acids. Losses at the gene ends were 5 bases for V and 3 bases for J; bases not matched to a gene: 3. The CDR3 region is CASSRLAATDTQYF. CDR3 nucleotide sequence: TGTGCCAGTAGTCGACTAGCGGCAACAGATACGCAGTATTTT.

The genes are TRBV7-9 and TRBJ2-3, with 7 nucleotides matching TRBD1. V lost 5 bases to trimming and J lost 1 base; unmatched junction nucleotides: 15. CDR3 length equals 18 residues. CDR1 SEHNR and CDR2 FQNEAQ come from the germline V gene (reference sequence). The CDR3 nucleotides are TGTGCCAGCAGCCCAACGAGGGGGCTAGGTCGTGGCACAGATACGCAGTATTTT. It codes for CASSPTRGLGRGTDTQYF.

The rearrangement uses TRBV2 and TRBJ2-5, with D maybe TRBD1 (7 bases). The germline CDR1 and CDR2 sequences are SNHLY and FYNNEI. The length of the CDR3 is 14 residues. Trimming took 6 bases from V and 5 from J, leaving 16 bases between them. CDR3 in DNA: TGTGCCAGCAGGGAAACAGGGGCGGGGGAGACCCAGTACTTC. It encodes CASRETGAGETQYF.

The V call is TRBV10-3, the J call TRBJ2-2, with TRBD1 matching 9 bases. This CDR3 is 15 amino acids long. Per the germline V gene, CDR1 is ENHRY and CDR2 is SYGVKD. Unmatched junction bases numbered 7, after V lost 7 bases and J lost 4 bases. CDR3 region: CAINSGTGFTGELFF. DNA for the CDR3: TGTGCCATCAATTCAGGGACAGGGTTCACCGGGGAGCTGTTTTTT.

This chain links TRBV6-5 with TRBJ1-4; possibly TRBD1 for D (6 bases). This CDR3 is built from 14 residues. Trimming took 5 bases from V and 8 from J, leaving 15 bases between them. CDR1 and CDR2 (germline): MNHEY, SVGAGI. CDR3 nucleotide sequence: TGTGCCAGCAGTCCGCAGGGCGGGGGCGAAAAACTGTTTTTT. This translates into CASSPQGGGEKLFF.

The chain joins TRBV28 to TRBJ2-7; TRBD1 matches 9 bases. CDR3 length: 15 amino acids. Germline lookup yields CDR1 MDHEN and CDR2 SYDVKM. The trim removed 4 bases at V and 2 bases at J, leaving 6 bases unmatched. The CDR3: CASSSPGQGTYEQYF. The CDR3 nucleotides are TGTGCCAGCAGTTCACCGGGACAGGGAACCTACGAGCAGTACTTC.

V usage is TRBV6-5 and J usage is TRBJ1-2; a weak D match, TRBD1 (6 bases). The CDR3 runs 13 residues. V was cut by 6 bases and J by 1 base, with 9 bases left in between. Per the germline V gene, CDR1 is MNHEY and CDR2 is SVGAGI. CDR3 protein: CASRTDSNYGYTF. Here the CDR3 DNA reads TGTGCCAGCAGGACGGACAGTAACTATGGCTACACCTTC.

CDR3 DNA sequence: TGTGCCAGCTCACCGGGACAGGGTCGGACCGGGGAGCTGTTTTTT. Translating it yields CASSPGQGRTGELFF. The rearrangement uses TRBV18 and TRBJ2-2; 9 bases align to TRBD1. Per the germline V gene, CDR1 is KGHSH and CDR2 is LQKENI. V lost 3 bases and J lost 5; bases outside the gene matches: 4. The CDR3 covers 15 residues.